Following are 7 T cell receptor beta chains from one sample sequenced in a study of identical twins. TCRdb reprocessed the 5' RACE reads via MiXCR and lists one record per CDR3 protein. This table has some 600,000 distinct CDR3 sequences, 7.1% appearing once. The same data also went into a second study, on yellow fever vaccine responses in identical twins.

Sequenced sample: PBMCs. The receptors here all came from a woman aged 18-35 years in good health.

This sequence joins TRBV10-3 and TRBJ2-1; no clear D gene. Germline V lookup: CDR1 ENHRY, CDR2 SYGVKD. V dropped 8 bases and J dropped 8 bases, with 10 bases sitting between them. The CDR3 runs to 11 residues. The CDR3 reads CAIRSVDEQFF. The CDR3 nucleotides are TGTGCCATCCGTTCGGTGGATGAGCAGTTCTTC.

This clonotype was detected ten times or more. The J gene is TRBJ1-1, the V gene TRBV10-3, with D maybe TRBD1 (6 bases). The V end was cut by 8 bases, the J end by 5 bases, with 18 bases between. CDR3 size: 14 residues. The germline CDR1 and CDR2 sequences are ENHRY and SYGVKD. CDR3 nucleotide sequence: TGTGCCATCCGGCGTCAGGGGAGTTGGACTGAAGCTTTCTTT. This gives the protein CAIRRQGSWTEAFF.

This clonotype was counted many times. The rearrangement uses TRBV20-1 and TRBJ2-3, with 12 bases lining up with TRBD2. V shed 1 base and J 5 bases; nucleotides not matched to a gene: 10. This CDR3 has 17 amino acids. Germline lookup yields CDR1 DFQATT and CDR2 SNEGSKA (reference sequence). For the CDR3, the DNA is TGCAGTGCTAGAGTTACCTTCCTAGCGGGAGGGATAGATACGCAGTATTTT. Its translation is CSARVTFLAGGIDTQYF.

V gene TRBV27 combines with J gene TRBJ1-6; D unresolved. This CDR3 region has 14 residues. V shed 0 bases and J shed 7 bases, with 7 bases lying between them. Germline values: CDR1 MNHEY, CDR2 SMNVEV (reference sequence). CDR3 nucleotides: TGTGCCAGCAGTTTATCGCGGCTGAATTCACCCCTCCACTTT. Protein sequence: CASSLSRLNSPLHF.

Comments on this clonotype: Mismatch with germline at one junction end may stem from a read error. V usage is TRBV29-1 and J usage is TRBJ1-1; D gene unclear. The length of the CDR3 is 12 residues. Germline values: CDR1 SQVTM, CDR2 ANQGSEA. The CDR3 DNA is TGCAGCGCTGAACCTATGAACACTGAAGCTTTCTTT. Its protein product is CSAEPMNTEAFF.

The V gene is TRBV10-1, the J gene TRBJ2-7; 10 nucleotides match TRBD1. The CDR3 covers 16 residues. J gave up 5 bases and V 8 bases, and 15 bases lay outside the gene matches. CDR1 and CDR2 (germline): WNHNN, SYGVQD (reference sequence). The CDR3 reads CASFSTGLDRGDEQYV. The CDR3 coding sequence is TGCGCCAGCTTCTCCACCGGTCTGGACAGGGGGGACGAGCAGTACGTC.

This clonotype was detected only a few times. V and J are TRBV5-6 and TRBJ2-7; no definite D call. Trimming cost V 2 bases and J 5 bases, with 17 bases left between them. This CDR3 contains 15 residues. Germline CDR1 is SGHDT and CDR2 is YYEEEE. The CDR3 spells CASSFNSGPRDEQYF. The CDR3 coding sequence is TGTGCCAGCAGCTTCAACTCCGGGCCCCGGGACGAGCAGTACTTC. Using reference TRBV5-6 and TRBJ2-7 for the parts outside the CDR3, the full variable domain is DAGVTQSPTHLIKTRGQQVTLRCSPKSGHDTVSWYQQALGQGPQFIFQYYEEEERQRGNFPDRFSGHQFPNYSSELNVNALLLGDSALYLCASSFNSGPRDEQYFGPGTRLTVT.